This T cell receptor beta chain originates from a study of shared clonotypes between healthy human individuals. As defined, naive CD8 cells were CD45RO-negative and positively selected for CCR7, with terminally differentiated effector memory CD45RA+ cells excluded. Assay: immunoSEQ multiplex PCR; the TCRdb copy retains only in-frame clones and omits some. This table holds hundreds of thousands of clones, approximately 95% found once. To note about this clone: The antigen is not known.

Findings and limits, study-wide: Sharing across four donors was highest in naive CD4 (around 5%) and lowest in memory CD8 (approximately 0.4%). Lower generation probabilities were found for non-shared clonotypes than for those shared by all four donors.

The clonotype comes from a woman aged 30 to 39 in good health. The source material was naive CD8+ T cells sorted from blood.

The CDR3 nucleotides read TGTGCCACCCTAGAGGGGCAACAGTACTTC. Its translation: CATLEGQQYF. The V and J genes are TRBV10-3 and TRBJ2-7, with D possibly called TRBD1 or TRBD2 (5 bases each). The CDR3 length is 10 residues. V gave up 10 bases and J gave up 10 bases, with 14 bases separating them. The germline CDR1 and CDR2 sequences are ENHRY and SYGVKD.